A single sample gave rise to the 29 T cell receptor beta chains below, sequenced in a study of CD8+ T cells in alopecia areata. Treatment denoted: oral pan-JAK inhibitor, 5-10 mg twice daily. Extracted RNA was reverse transcribed into cDNA, the sequencing template. The repertoire was sequenced with immunoSEQ multiplex PCR; TCRdb's copy has only in-frame clones and lacks some. In the table there are over 150,000 clones, 60% to 75% of which are singletons. The sequencing used CD4+ T cells sorted from blood, collected at week 24, from a patient treated with tofacitinib. All receptors come from a human donor with alopecia areata.

The chain joins TRBV19 to TRBJ1-1, with D possibly matching TRBD1 (6 bases). The V gene's germline CDR1 is LNHDA and CDR2 SQIVND (reference sequence). The CDR3 is 13 amino acids. Trimming took 3 bases from V and 5 from J, leaving 10 bases between them. The CDR3 protein is CASSMGARTEAFF. In nucleotides, the CDR3 is TGTGCCAGTAGTATGGGGGCGAGGACTGAAGCTTTCTTT.

This chain connects TRBV5-1 to TRBJ2-2, with a weak D call TRBD2 (6 bases). V dropped 0 bases and J dropped 4 bases, with 10 bases sitting between them. This CDR3 region has 15 residues. Germline values: CDR1 SGHRS, CDR2 YFSETQ. In nucleotides, the CDR3 is TGCGCCAGCAGCTTGGGGCCCGGGGGCACCGGGGAGCTGTTTTTT. This sequence encodes CASSLGPGGTGELFF. The whole variable domain, remainder taken from reference TRBV5-1 and TRBJ2-2, is KAGVTQTPRYLIKTRGQQVTLSCSPISGHRSVSWYQQTPGQGLQFLFEYFSETQRNKGNFPGRFSGRQFSNSRSEMNVSTLELGDSALYLCASSLGPGGTGELFFGEGSRLTVL.

This clone was picked up a small number of times. The CDR3 spells CAWRSRDSQPQHF. For the CDR3, the DNA is TGTGCCTGGAGATCTAGGGACAGTCAGCCCCAGCATTTT. This rearrangement joins TRBV30 to TRBJ1-5; 7 nucleotides line up with TRBD1. The CDR3 has 13 amino acids. With 3 bases clipped from V and 6 bases from J, the junction kept 5 bases outside the gene matches. Germline V gives CDR1 GTSNPN, CDR2 SVGIG (reference sequence).

The chain employs TRBV5-1 and TRBJ1-1; D possibly corresponds to TRBD1 (5 bases). The CDR3 length is 15 residues. The germline V gene has CDR1 SGHRS and CDR2 YFSETQ. V was shortened by 4 bases and J by 4 bases, with 17 bases between the two germline ends. Here the CDR3 DNA reads TGCGCCAGCAGCCCACAACGAGGGGCTTCCACTGAAGCTTTCTTT. Translated, it gives CASSPQRGASTEAFF.

This sequence joins TRBV7-9 and TRBJ2-2; D is ambiguous. V lost 5 bases and J 6 bases, leaving 10 bases between the germline ends. The CDR3 has 13 residues. Germline assignment: CDR1 SEHNR and CDR2 FQNEAQ (reference sequence). The CDR3 loop is CASSRLIPGELFF. CDR3 DNA: TGTGCCAGCAGCCGTCTAATCCCCGGGGAGCTGTTTTTT.

The CDR3 DNA follows: TGTGCCAGCTCACCAAGCAGAAATGACTACACCTTC. Translation gives CASSPSRNDYTF. The chain combines TRBV18 with TRBJ1-2; D is unclear. With 2 bases removed from V and 10 bases from J, the gap between germline ends came to 11 bases. This CDR3 region has 12 residues. CDR1 KGHSH and CDR2 LQKENI come from the germline V gene.

The chain combines TRBV5-1 with TRBJ1-1; D remains unclear. CDR1 is SGHRS, CDR2 YFSETQ, per germline. The V and J ends lost 1 base and 0 bases respectively, with 10 bases between them. The CDR3 runs to 15 residues. CDR3 DNA: TGCGCCAGCAGCTTGTGGGGAGGGATGAACACTGAAGCTTTCTTT. Its protein product is CASSLWGGMNTEAFF.

The genes are TRBV7-2 and TRBJ1-2; 10 bases agree with TRBD1. Germline CDR1 SGHTA, CDR2 FQGNSA. The V and J ends lost 1 base and 6 bases, in that order; junction bases with no gene match: 2. The CDR3 loop spans 14 amino acids. The CDR3 DNA follows: TGTGCCAGCAGCTTAGGACAGGGGGCGAATGGCTACACCTTC. It codes for CASSLGQGANGYTF.

This clone was picked up a small number of times. The CDR3 DNA sequence: TGTGCCAGCAGCTCGAGCTCGTCCGGGACAATGAACACTGAAGCTTTCTTT. It yields the protein CASSSSSSGTMNTEAFF. This chain connects TRBV7-2 to TRBJ1-1, with D maybe TRBD1 (6 bases). The V gene lost 4 bases and the J gene lost 0 bases, with 18 bases spanning the gap. Germline CDR1 reads SGHTA; CDR2 reads FQGNSA. The CDR3 has 17 amino acids.

The chain combines TRBV29-1 with TRBJ1-5; 7 nucleotides align to TRBD1. Trimming took 4 bases from V and 4 from J; bases not matched to a gene: 4. The germline V gene encodes CDR1 SQVTM and CDR2 ANQGSEA. This CDR3 is 13 amino acids long. CDR3 region: CSVGAGGNQPQHF. The CDR3 DNA follows: TGCAGCGTTGGGGCAGGGGGGAATCAGCCCCAGCATTTT.

This clone was counted between two and nine times. This rearrangement joins TRBV29-1 to TRBJ2-5, with D perhaps TRBD2 (5 bases). CDR1 is SQVTM, CDR2 ANQGSEA, per germline. The ends were cut back, 4 bases at V and 9 bases at J, with 12 bases in the middle. CDR3 size: 11 residues. This CDR3 reads CSVGRTGAQYF. The CDR3 nucleotides read TGCAGCGTTGGCCGTACCGGGGCCCAGTACTTC.

This clone was counted a few times. A read error may produce the germline difference seen at one junction end. The rearrangement links TRBV7-7 to TRBJ2-3, with D unclear. Germline CDR1 SSHAT, CDR2 FNYEAQ (reference sequence). This CDR3 contains 13 residues. DNA for the CDR3: TGTGCTAGCAGCTTAGACTCCACAGATACGCAGTATTTT. Amino acid sequence: CASSLDSTDTQYF.

V gene TRBV27 combines with J gene TRBJ2-3, with no clear D. The V gene lost 7 bases and the J gene lost 6 bases, with 11 bases spanning the gap. CDR1 and CDR2 from the germline V gene are MNHEY and SMNVEV (reference sequence). The CDR3 totals 12 residues. CDR3 DNA sequence: TGTGCCAGCACCTCGTTTTTCGATACGCAGTATTTT. Its translation: CASTSFFDTQYF.

A word on this clone: The same CDR3 arises from other DNA sequences in this sample as well. The chain uses TRBV7-9 and TRBJ1-1; possibly TRBD1 for D (5 bases). This CDR3 comprises 13 residues. CDR1 is SEHNR and CDR2 is FQNEAQ in the germline V gene (reference sequence). Trimming left V 3 bases short and J 2 bases short, with 7 bases between. Here the CDR3 DNA reads TGTGCCAGCAGCTTGCAGGGCAACACTGAAGCTTTCTTT. The encoded protein is CASSLQGNTEAFF.

The gene calls are TRBV29-1 and TRBJ1-2; a possible D gene is TRBD1 (5 bases). The germline gives CDR1 SQVTM, CDR2 ANQGSEA. The CDR3 runs 12 residues. V was clipped by 1 base and J by 7 bases, with 10 bases between them. CDR3 DNA: TGCAGCGTTGAAGGGGGGAGGAGTGGCTACACCTTC. Protein sequence: CSVEGGRSGYTF.

The chain carries TRBV30 and TRBJ2-1; D is uncertain. The CDR3 runs to 13 residues. V lost 0 bases and J lost 7, with 10 bases in between. Germline V gene sequence: CDR1 GTSNPN, CDR2 SVGIG (reference sequence). The CDR3 sequence is CAWSVPNTNEQFF. The CDR3 coding sequence is TGTGCCTGGAGTGTCCCGAACACGAATGAGCAGTTCTTC.

This chain links TRBV30 with TRBJ1-3; the D is unclear. Per germline, CDR1 GTSNPN and CDR2 SVGIG (reference sequence). The CDR3 spans 13 residues. The ends were cut back, 3 bases at V and 2 bases at J, with 8 bases in the middle. CDR3 amino acids: CAWRQTAGNTIYF. CDR3 bases: TGTGCCTGGAGGCAAACTGCTGGAAACACCATATATTTT. The whole variable domain, remainder taken from reference TRBV30 and TRBJ1-3, is SQTIHQWPATLVQPVGSPLSLECTVEGTSNPNLYWYRQAAGRGLQLLFYSVGIGQISSEVPQNLSASRPQDRQFILSSKKLLLSDSGFYLCAWRQTAGNTIYFGEGSWLTVV.

This chain connects TRBV5-1 to TRBJ2-3; 8 bases are a match to TRBD2. With V trimmed by 4 bases and J by 4 bases, 8 bases remained unmatched. The germline V gene has CDR1 SGHRS and CDR2 YFSETQ. CDR3 length equals 15 residues. The CDR3 region has the DNA TGCGCCAGCAGCACGGGACTAGTTTCAGCAGATACGCAGTATTTT. It yields the protein CASSTGLVSADTQYF.

This chain uses TRBV30 with TRBJ1-2; D is unclear. This CDR3 comprises 15 residues. Trimming left V 2 bases short and J 4 bases short, with 17 bases between. Germline V gives CDR1 GTSNPN, CDR2 SVGIG (reference sequence). CDR3 nucleotide sequence: TGTGCCTGGAGTTTAACCCCTAGGCCCTTCTATGGCTACACCTTC. Its protein is CAWSLTPRPFYGYTF.

CDR3 protein: CSVEAGAGANVLTF. CDR3 DNA sequence: TGCAGCGTTGAAGCAGGGGCTGGGGCCAACGTCCTGACTTTC. The chain employs TRBV29-1 and TRBJ2-6, with D perhaps TRBD1 (6 bases). Germline V gene sequence: CDR1 SQVTM, CDR2 ANQGSEA. This CDR3 is built from 14 residues. Between the trimmed V and J ends, which lost 1 base and 2 bases, there was a span of 6 bases.

CDR3 in amino acids: CASTRALAKNIQYF. CDR3 nucleotide sequence: TGTGCCAGCACCCGGGCCCTAGCCAAAAACATTCAGTACTTC. The chain joins TRBV7-2 to TRBJ2-4; D is unclear. Germline CDR1 is SGHTA and CDR2 is FQGNSA. Trimming took 7 bases from V and 0 from J, leaving 10 bases between them. This CDR3 has 14 residues.

The J gene is TRBJ1-1, the V gene TRBV4-1; the match to TRBD1 covers 7 bases. Per the germline V gene, CDR1 is MGHRA and CDR2 is YSYEKL. The CDR3 covers 17 residues. V lost 2 bases, J lost 5 bases, and 14 bases stayed unmatched. The CDR3 sequence is CASSQRVREGAGTEAFF. CDR3 in DNA: TGCGCCAGCAGCCAAAGGGTTAGGGAGGGGGCAGGAACTGAAGCTTTCTTT.

The chain carries TRBV30 and TRBJ1-2; D remains unclear. Trimming removed 8 bases at V and 2 bases at J, with 9 bases between. Germline CDR1 is GTSNPN and CDR2 is SVGIG (reference sequence). The CDR3 covers 11 residues. As DNA, the CDR3 is TGTGCCCATGAACAGAACTATGGCTACACCTTC. Its protein is CAHEQNYGYTF.

CDR3 in amino acids: CSVGSRARIYGYTF. In DNA form, the CDR3 reads TGCAGCGTTGGTAGCAGGGCGCGGATCTATGGCTACACCTTC. The chain has TRBV29-1 and TRBJ1-2; D may be TRBD1 (5 bases). V shed 4 bases and J shed 4 bases, with 16 bases lying between them. In germline, CDR1 is SQVTM, CDR2 ANQGSEA. CDR3 size: 14 residues.

This chain connects TRBV6-4 to TRBJ2-2; D ambiguous. The CDR3 is made up of 18 amino acids. V was pared by 2 bases and J by 3 bases, with 19 bases between. The germline V gene encodes CDR1 MRHNA and CDR2 SNTAGT. The CDR3 is CASSDGRVKEKYTGELFF. CDR3 DNA sequence: TGTGCCAGCAGTGACGGTCGGGTGAAAGAAAAATACACCGGGGAGCTGTTTTTT.

The CDR3 DNA reads as TGTGCCAGCCTTAAAGGGCGGGGGTCCTACGAGCAGTACTTC. As protein: CASLKGRGSYEQYF. The genes are TRBV7-8 and TRBJ2-7; TRBD2 aligns across 7 bases. CDR1 is SGHVS, CDR2 FQNEAQ, per germline. V dropped 8 bases and J dropped 1; count of bases not matched to a gene: 8. There are 14 residues in the CDR3.

The J gene is TRBJ1-1, the V gene TRBV5-1; 8 bases fit TRBD1. V was pared by 4 bases and J by 3 bases, with 11 bases of the junction left unmatched. CDR1 is SGHRS, CDR2 YFSETQ, per germline. The CDR3 covers 16 residues. CDR3 nucleotides: TGCGCCAGCAGCCTCGGACAGGGAAAAACGTACACTGAAGCTTTCTTT. This translates into CASSLGQGKTYTEAFF.

The chain has TRBV11-2 and TRBJ1-2; possibly TRBD1 for D (6 bases). This CDR3 has 15 amino acids. V lost 5 bases and J lost 6, with 19 bases in between. Germline assignment: CDR1 SGHAT and CDR2 FQNNGV. Written as DNA, the CDR3 is TGTGCCAGCAGCGCCGGGGGCCTCCTCCCCCATGGCTACACCTTC. This translates into CASSAGGLLPHGYTF.

This chain uses TRBV20-1 with TRBJ2-1; D remains ambiguous. V lost 2 bases and J 5 bases, leaving 4 bases between the germline ends. This CDR3 contains 11 residues. Germline V gene sequence: CDR1 DFQATT, CDR2 SNEGSKA (reference sequence). This chain's CDR3 is CSARRHNEQFF. The CDR3 DNA sequence: TGCAGTGCTAGACGGCACAATGAGCAGTTCTTC.